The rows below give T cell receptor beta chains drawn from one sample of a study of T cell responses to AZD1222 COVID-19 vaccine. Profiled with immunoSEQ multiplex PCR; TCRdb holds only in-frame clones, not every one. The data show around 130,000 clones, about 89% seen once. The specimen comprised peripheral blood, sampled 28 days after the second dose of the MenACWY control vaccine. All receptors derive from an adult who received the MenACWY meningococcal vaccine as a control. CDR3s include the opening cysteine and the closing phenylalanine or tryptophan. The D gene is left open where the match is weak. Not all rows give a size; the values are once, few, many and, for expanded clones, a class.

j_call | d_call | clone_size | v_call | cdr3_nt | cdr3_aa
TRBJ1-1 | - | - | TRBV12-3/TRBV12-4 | TGTGCCAGCCTGTATGTCCCGAACACTGAAGCTTTCTTT | CASLYVPNTEAFF
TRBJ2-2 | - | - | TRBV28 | TGTGCCAGCAAAAACCCTCAGGAAACCGGGGAGCTGTTTTTT | CASKNPQETGELFF
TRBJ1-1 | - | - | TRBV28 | TGTGCCAGCAGTAAACACGAGAACACTGAAGCTTTCTTT | CASSKHENTEAFF
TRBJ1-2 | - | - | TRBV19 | TGTGCCACCGCCTCTCTCCAGGGGAGCTATGGCTACACCTTC | CATASLQGSYGYTF
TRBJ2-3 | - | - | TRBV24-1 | TGTGCCACCAGTGAGCCCAAAGGAGTGTTCAGCACAGATACGCAGTATTTT | CATSEPKGVFSTDTQYF
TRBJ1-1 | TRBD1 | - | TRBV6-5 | TGTGCCAGCAGCCAAGGGGGACAGGGGCGCACTGAAGCTTTCTTT | CASSQGGQGRTEAFF
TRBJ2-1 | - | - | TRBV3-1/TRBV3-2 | TGTGCCAGCAGTCCCCGGACAACCTCCTACAATGAGCAGTTCTTC | CASSPRTTSYNEQFF
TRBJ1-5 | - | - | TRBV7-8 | TGTGCCAGCAGCTTACTTCCGACGAGCAATCAGCCCCAGCATTTT | CASSLLPTSNQPQHF
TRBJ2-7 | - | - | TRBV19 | TGTGCCAGTAGTATACAGAGTACTTTCTACGAGCAGTACTTC | CASSIQSTFYEQYF
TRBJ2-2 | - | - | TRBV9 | TGTGCCAGCAGCGTAGCCGCCCCAGGAACCGGGGAGCTGTTTTTT | CASSVAAPGTGELFF
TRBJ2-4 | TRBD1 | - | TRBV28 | TGTGCCAGCAGCCCTCCCCAGGGGGCAATTGGGTCCAAAAACATTCAGTACTTC | CASSPPQGAIGSKNIQYF
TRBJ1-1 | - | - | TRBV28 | TGTGCCAGCAGTTCCCGCCCGACAATATTGAACACTGAAGCTTTCTTT | CASSSRPTILNTEAFF
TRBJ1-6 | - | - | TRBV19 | TGTGCCAGTAATCAAAGCCCCAGGACGGGGGATTCACCCCTCCACTTT | CASNQSPRTGDSPLHF
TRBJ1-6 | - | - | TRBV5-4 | TGTGCCAGCAGCACCACCAGGAGCTCCTATAATTCACCCCTCCACTTT | CASSTTRSSYNSPLHF
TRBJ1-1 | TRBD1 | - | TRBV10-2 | TGCGCCAGCAGTGGACAGGGCGGCACTGAAGCTTTCTTT | CASSGQGGTEAFF
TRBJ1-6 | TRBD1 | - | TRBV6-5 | TGTGCCAGCAGTACCGGGACAGGGGGCGGTTCACCCCTCCACTTT | CASSTGTGGGSPLHF
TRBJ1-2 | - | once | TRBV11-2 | TGTGCCAGCAGCTGGGGGAACTATGGCTACACCTTC | CASSWGNYGYTF
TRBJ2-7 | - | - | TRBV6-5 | TGTGCCAGCAGCCCCGCCGGTGTCCCCGGTGAGCAGTACTTC | CASSPAGVPGEQYF
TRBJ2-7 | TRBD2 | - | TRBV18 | TGTGCCAGCTCACCCAAAAGCGGGAGTAGAAACGAGCAGTACTTC | CASSPKSGSRNEQYF
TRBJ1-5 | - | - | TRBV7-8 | TGTGCCAGCAGCTTACTCAACCCAGGGAGCAATCAGCCCCAGCATTTT | CASSLLNPGSNQPQHF